What follows are 30 T cell receptor beta chains derived from one specimen sequenced in a study of T cell repertoires in cytomegalovirus infection. TCRdb ran MiXCR on the reads and lists one entry per CDR3 protein. Of about 320,000 distinct CDR3 sequences listed, around a tenth are singletons. Specimen: PBMCs. These receptor sequences come from a human donor in good health (CMV status not recorded). Some clones in this sample may be carry-over from other donors' samples.

This clonotype was counted a few times. The genes are TRBV6-6 and TRBJ2-2; 8 bases map to TRBD2. The CDR3 spans 16 residues. V lost 0 bases to trimming and J lost 3 bases; unmatched junction nucleotides: 3. Germline V gives CDR1 MNHNY, CDR2 SVGAGI (reference sequence). The CDR3 protein is CASSYSREGDTGELFF. The CDR3 coding sequence is TGTGCCAGCAGTTACTCACGGGAGGGCGACACCGGGGAGCTGTTTTTT.

There are many counts of this clonotype. This sequence joins TRBV7-2 and TRBJ2-7; 9 bases match TRBD2. The CDR3 is 22 residues long. V was clipped by 5 bases and J by 2 bases; unmatched bases: 28. The germline V gene encodes CDR1 SGHTA and CDR2 FQGNSA. The CDR3 coding sequence is TGTGCCAGCAGCCTCCGAAGTCCTCTTGAGGCGGTAGCGGGAGTGGGACCCTACGAGCAGTACTTC. Protein sequence: CASSLRSPLEAVAGVGPYEQYF.

This clonotype came up many times. The chain is built from TRBV7-2 and TRBJ1-2, with D maybe TRBD1 (6 bases). Trimming removed 5 bases at V and 3 bases at J, with 13 bases between. The CDR3 loop spans 14 amino acids. Germline CDR1 SGHTA, CDR2 FQGNSA. The CDR3 here is CASSLRGRHYGYTF. The CDR3 region has the DNA TGTGCCAGCAGCCTCCGGGGGCGGCACTATGGCTACACCTTC.

This clonotype occurred a few times. The gene calls are TRBV4-3 and TRBJ2-1, with 8 bases identical to TRBD2. The CDR3 has 16 residues. Germline CDR1 and CDR2: LGHNA and YSLEER. Trimming removed 4 bases from V and 2 bases from J; junction bases left unmatched: 7. CDR3 protein: CASSPKVGGAYNEQFF. CDR3 sequence (DNA): TGCGCCAGCAGCCCGAAGGTCGGGGGGGCCTACAATGAGCAGTTCTTC.

This clonotype was counted many times. V is TRBV20-1 and J is TRBJ1-3; 9 bases agree with TRBD1. CDR1 is DFQATT and CDR2 is SNEGSKA in the germline V gene (reference sequence). Trimming took 2 bases from V and 2 from J; bases not matched to a gene: 4. The CDR3 runs 15 residues. The CDR3 nucleotides are TGCAGTGCTAGAAAACAGGGGGCCCCTGGAAACACCATATATTTT. The encoded protein is CSARKQGAPGNTIYF.

This clonotype was counted many times. The chain uses TRBV7-2 and TRBJ1-5, with D perhaps matching TRBD1 (6 bases). Trimming left V 1 base short and J 6 bases short, with 22 bases between. The CDR3 contains 18 residues. Per the germline V gene, CDR1 is SGHTA and CDR2 is FQGNSA. The CDR3 reads CASSLVFGGSSLGQPQHF. In nucleotides, the CDR3 is TGTGCCAGCAGCTTAGTTTTTGGGGGCAGCAGCTTGGGTCAGCCCCAGCATTTT.

The chain recombines TRBV7-9 with TRBJ1-1, with 9 bases lining up with TRBD1. The CDR3 runs to 15 residues. The V gene's germline CDR1 is SEHNR and CDR2 FQNEAQ (reference sequence). V lost 1 base and J lost 5; bases outside the gene matches: 5. The CDR3 loop reads CASSLVGQGLTEAFF. In nucleotides, the CDR3 is TGTGCCAGCAGCTTAGTGGGACAGGGTTTAACTGAAGCTTTCTTT.

This clonotype has only a few counts. J is TRBJ1-2 and V is TRBV20-1; perhaps TRBD1 as D (5 bases). This CDR3 contains 15 residues. Germline lookup yields CDR1 DFQATT and CDR2 SNEGSKA (reference sequence). Trimming cost V 4 bases and J 6 bases, with 21 bases left between them. DNA for the CDR3: TGCAGTGCTAATGGGGCAGGAGGGTCGTTTGATGGCTACACCTTC. Its protein product is CSANGAGGSFDGYTF.

In this sample, this clonotype turned up many times. Here the CDR3 DNA reads TGTGCCAGCAGCACGGGACAGGCTAACTATGGCTACACCTTC. It yields the protein CASSTGQANYGYTF. The chain joins TRBV5-4 to TRBJ1-2; 8 bases fit TRBD1. Germline loops: CDR1 SGHNT, CDR2 YYREEE (reference sequence). The ends lost 4 bases at V and 0 bases at J; junction bases unmatched: 2. There are 14 residues in the CDR3.

This clonotype was counted many times. This sequence joins TRBV4-3 and TRBJ1-2, with D tentatively TRBD1 (5 bases). V was cut by 3 bases and J by 1 base, with 6 bases left in between. Germline-derived CDR1 and CDR2 are LGHNA and YSLEER. The CDR3 sequence is 13 residues long. The CDR3 here is CASSQGLNYGYTF. The CDR3 nucleotides read TGCGCCAGCAGCCAGGGGCTTAACTATGGCTACACCTTC.

Ten or more counts support this clonotype. The CDR3 spells CSATGGNQPQHF. In DNA, the CDR3 is TGCAGTGCTACGGGGGGGAATCAGCCCCAGCATTTT. The V gene is TRBV20-1, the J gene TRBJ1-5; possible D gene TRBD1, 5 bases. V was clipped by 4 bases and J by 4 bases, with 8 bases between them. Germline lookup yields CDR1 DFQATT and CDR2 SNEGSKA (reference sequence). The CDR3 consists of 12 residues.

The CDR3 region is CSARDFQRGDQETQYF. The CDR3, as DNA: TGCAGTGCTAGAGATTTTCAGCGGGGGGACCAAGAGACCCAGTACTTC. The rearrangement links TRBV20-1 to TRBJ2-5, with TRBD2 matching 9 bases. Germline V CDR1 and CDR2: DFQATT, SNEGSKA (reference sequence). The CDR3 sequence is 16 residues long. V lost 0 bases to trimming and J lost 0 bases; unmatched junction nucleotides: 5.

This clonotype was counted at least ten times. The chain couples TRBV7-2 to TRBJ1-1; D uncertain. The V end lost 2 bases, the J end lost 7 bases, and 11 bases lay between the germline ends. The CDR3 runs to 13 residues. Germline CDR1 reads SGHTA; CDR2 reads FQGNSA. CDR3 coding DNA: TGTGCCAGCAGCTTACTTACCTGGCATGAAGCTTTCTTT. It is translated as CASSLLTWHEAFF.

Many counts were recorded for this clonotype. The chain carries TRBV6-5 and TRBJ1-6; D possibly corresponds to TRBD1 (6 bases). The V gene lost 6 bases and the J gene lost 10 bases, with 16 bases spanning the gap. The length of the CDR3 is 14 residues. CDR1 MNHEY and CDR2 SVGAGI come from the germline V gene. The CDR3 sequence: CASSSGTLGSPLHF. The CDR3, as DNA: TGTGCCAGCAGCTCCGGGACATTGGGCTCACCCCTCCACTTT.

This clonotype was detected only a few times. This chain links TRBV27 with TRBJ2-1, with 8 bases that match TRBD1. CDR3 size: 13 residues. Germline V gene data show CDR1 as MNHEY and CDR2 as SMNVEV (reference sequence). Trimming at V came to 6 bases and at J to 4 bases, leaving 2 bases not matched to a gene. CDR3 in DNA: TGTGCCAGCAGCAGGGGGCGGTACAATGAGCAGTTCTTC. This codes for CASSRGRYNEQFF.

The chain carries TRBV20-1 and TRBJ1-4; TRBD1 matches 10 bases. The V gene's germline CDR1 is DFQATT and CDR2 SNEGSKA (reference sequence). Trimming removed 5 bases from V and 7 bases from J; junction bases left unmatched: 4. The CDR3 runs 13 residues. The CDR3 loop reads CSAPTGGVEKLFF. The CDR3 DNA is TGCAGTGCTCCGACAGGGGGCGTTGAAAAACTGTTTTTT.

About this clonotype: An end of the junction differs from the germline gene, which may be a read error. This chain links TRBV7-1 with TRBJ2-7, with 9 bases that match TRBD2. TRBV7-1 is recorded as an ORF, its role being uncertain. The CDR3 has 14 residues. The CDR3 nucleotides read TGTGCCAGCAGCCAGGCGGGAGGGCGCTACGAGCGGTACTTC. Amino acid sequence: CASSQAGGRYERYF.

In this sample, this clonotype turned up many times. This rearrangement joins TRBV7-6 to TRBJ2-5; 11 nucleotides agree with TRBD2. V dropped 4 bases and J dropped 0; count of bases not matched to a gene: 4. This CDR3 is 16 amino acids long. Germline loops: CDR1 SGHVS, CDR2 FNYEAQ. The CDR3, as DNA: TGTGCCAGCAGCTCGCCTAGCGGGGGGTACCAAGAGACCCAGTACTTC. It yields the protein CASSSPSGGYQETQYF.

This clonotype was detected ten times or more. The chain uses TRBV28 and TRBJ1-2; D is unclear. Germline assignment: CDR1 MDHEN and CDR2 SYDVKM. The CDR3 length is 11 residues. V was shortened by 4 bases and J by 0 bases, with 0 bases between the two germline ends. The CDR3 loop is CASSSNYGYTF. CDR3 nucleotide sequence: TGTGCCAGCAGTTCTAACTATGGCTACACCTTC.

The chain links TRBV25-1 to TRBJ1-3; perhaps TRBD1 as D (5 bases). Trimming shortened V by 4 bases and J by 4 bases, and 8 bases separated the two germline ends. This CDR3 contains 13 residues. CDR1 is MGHDK and CDR2 is SYGVNS in the germline V gene. CDR3 loop: CASSGNRGNTIYF. The CDR3 nucleotides read TGTGCCAGCAGTGGTAACAGGGGAAACACCATATATTTT.

This clonotype appeared many times. The V gene is TRBV7-2, the J gene TRBJ2-1; TRBD2 matches 7 bases. The CDR3 contains 14 residues. The germline CDR1 and CDR2 sequences are SGHTA and FQGNSA. The ends lost 4 bases at V and 9 bases at J; junction bases unmatched: 9. The CDR3 here is CASSSGAWGGEQFF. In DNA, the CDR3 is TGTGCCAGCAGCTCAGGTGCGTGGGGGGGTGAGCAGTTCTTC.

The sample holds many counts of this clonotype. V and J are TRBV7-2 and TRBJ2-1; 10 nucleotides align to TRBD2. The J segment lost 4 bases and the V segment lost 4 bases, leaving 16 bases of the junction unmatched. Germline CDR1 reads SGHTA; CDR2 reads FQGNSA. The CDR3 spans 19 residues. CDR3 nucleotides: TGTGCCAGCAGCTCAGGACTAGCGGCCCCCCGGGGGAAGTACAATGAGCAGTTCTTC. This codes for CASSSGLAAPRGKYNEQFF. Supplemented by reference TRBV7-2 and TRBJ2-1, the full variable domain reads GAGVSQSPSNKVTEKGKDVELRCDPISGHTALYWYRQSLGQGLEFLIYFQGNSAPDKSGLPSDRFSAERTGGSVSTLTIQRTQQEDSAVYLCASSSGLAAPRGKYNEQFFGPGTRLTVL.

This clonotype was recorded many times. The V call is TRBV7-8, the J call TRBJ1-5; the match to TRBD1 covers 8 bases. V trimming: 5 bases; J trimming: 4 bases; junction bases outside the gene matches: 7. This CDR3 comprises 15 residues. Looked up from germline, CDR1 is SGHVS and CDR2 is FQNEAQ. CDR3 sequence (DNA): TGTGCCAGCAGCGCGGGACAGGTTCGGAATCAGCCCCAGCATTTT. Amino acids: CASSAGQVRNQPQHF.

In its sample, this clonotype was seen many times. The chain uses TRBV7-2 and TRBJ2-1, with TRBD1 matching 10 bases. The CDR3 totals 14 residues. Trimming cost V 3 bases and J 9 bases; bases outside gene matches: 5. Germline V gene lookup returns CDR1 SGHTA and CDR2 FQGNSA. The CDR3 DNA sequence: TGTGCCAGCAGCTTCGGGACAGGGGTGACTGAGCAGTTCTTC. Translated, it gives CASSFGTGVTEQFF.

In its sample, this clonotype was seen a few times. The V call is TRBV3-1, the J call TRBJ2-1; TRBD1 aligns across 7 bases. CDR1 LGHDT and CDR2 YNNKEL come from the germline V gene (reference sequence). There are 16 residues in the CDR3. With V trimmed by 4 bases and J by 6 bases, 12 bases remained unmatched. As DNA, the CDR3 is TGTGCCAGCAGCCCTTCAGGGGGTCCCATCCTCAATGAGCAGTTCTTC. Translating gives CASSPSGGPILNEQFF.

The rearrangement links TRBV20-1 to TRBJ1-2, with a weak D call TRBD1 (5 bases). Trimming pared 0 bases from V and 5 bases from J, leaving 19 bases between. This CDR3 has 16 residues. Germline CDR1 DFQATT, CDR2 SNEGSKA (reference sequence). The CDR3 spells CSARDIDGTRGYGYTF. The CDR3 DNA reads as TGCAGTGCTAGAGATATTGACGGGACCCGAGGGTATGGCTACACCTTC.

This clonotype came up a few times. This chain uses TRBV20-1 with TRBJ2-7; D not resolved. Looked up from germline, CDR1 is DFQATT and CDR2 is SNEGSKA (reference sequence). This CDR3 is built from 15 residues. V shed 3 bases and J shed 5 bases, with 20 bases lying between them. This CDR3 is CSARSAKVSFHEQYF. CDR3 nucleotide sequence: TGCAGTGCTAGGAGCGCGAAGGTCTCCTTCCACGAGCAGTACTTC.

This clonotype occurred many times. The V and J genes are TRBV18 and TRBJ1-1; D remains unclear. V was shortened by 3 bases and J by 1 base, with 6 bases between the two germline ends. Germline V gene sequence: CDR1 KGHSH, CDR2 LQKENI. This CDR3 is 13 amino acids long. The CDR3 DNA sequence: TGTGCCAGCTCACCGCAAGGGAACACTGAAGCTTTCTTT. It specifies CASSPQGNTEAFF.

This chain uses TRBV6-5 with TRBJ1-1, with D hard to call. The germline V and J ends were trimmed by 2 bases and 0 bases, with 13 bases remaining between them. There are 16 residues in the CDR3. Looked up from germline, CDR1 is MNHEY and CDR2 is SVGAGI. This CDR3 is CASSYQGLKVNTEAFF. The CDR3 DNA reads TGTGCCAGCAGTTACCAAGGACTGAAGGTGAACACTGAAGCTTTCTTT.

The CDR3 reads CASGGGTQYF. The DNA for the CDR3 is TGTGCCAGCGGTGGGGGGACCCAGTACTTC. The chain joins TRBV2 to TRBJ2-5; D may correspond to TRBD1 or TRBD2 (5 bases each). The CDR3 has 10 residues. With 8 bases removed from V and 7 bases from J, the gap between germline ends came to 8 bases. Germline V CDR1 and CDR2: SNHLY, FYNNEI.